One and the same sample provided the 30 T cell receptor beta chains below, sequenced in a study of T cell repertoires in ileal Crohn's disease. Clones were sequenced by immunoSEQ multiplex PCR, and TCRdb holds only the in-frame ones, with some missing. Found here are about 5,000 clones, about 81% of them singletons; the top ten hold around 6.1%. Material for sequencing was ileal tissue. The origin of the receptors is an adult with Crohn's disease.

The chain links TRBV6-1 to TRBJ2-5; unclear D gene. The CDR3 extends over 16 amino acids. In germline, CDR1 is MNHNS, CDR2 SASEGT. V lost 1 base to trimming and J lost 2 bases, with 14 bases between them. The CDR3 sequence is CASSEGFQSAQETQYF. CDR3 sequence (DNA): TGTGCCAGCAGTGAAGGGTTCCAGTCCGCTCAAGAGACCCAGTACTTC.

The CDR3 bases are TGTGCCAGCAGCGTAGAAGGAGGGAACACTGAAGCTTTCTTT. Residues: CASSVEGGNTEAFF. This chain links TRBV9 with TRBJ1-1; no clear D. Germline assignment: CDR1 SGDLS and CDR2 YYNGEE. V was clipped by 0 bases and J by 1 base, with 7 bases between them. The CDR3 runs to 14 residues.

This chain links TRBV7-3 with TRBJ2-3; TRBD1 matches at 7 bases. The V and J ends lost 5 bases and 0 bases, in that order; junction bases with no gene match: 5. The length of the CDR3 is 15 residues. Germline CDR1 is SGHTA and CDR2 is FQGTGA. This chain's CDR3 is CASSHTGDSTDTQYF. As DNA, the CDR3 is TGTGCCAGCAGCCACACAGGGGACAGCACAGATACGCAGTATTTT.

This clone was observed a handful of times. CDR3 coding DNA: TGTGCCAGCAGGGACATCGGTGGGAGCGGGGGGTCCGAGCAGTACTTC. The encoded protein is CASRDIGGSGGSEQYF. The chain combines TRBV27 with TRBJ2-7; 9 bases map to TRBD2. V shed 6 bases and J 6 bases; nucleotides not matched to a gene: 15. This CDR3 has 16 residues. CDR1 and CDR2 from the germline V gene are MNHEY and SMNVEV (reference sequence).

This clone was counted a few times. V and J are TRBV28 and TRBJ1-4; 9 bases line up with TRBD1. CDR1 and CDR2 from the germline V gene are MDHEN and SYDVKM. Trimming removed 6 bases from V and 7 bases from J; junction bases left unmatched: 9. CDR3 length equals 15 residues. CDR3 nucleotide sequence: TGTGCCAGCAGCCTTAACAGGGGGCGAGCTGAAAAACTGTTTTTT. It is translated as CASSLNRGRAEKLFF.

The chain couples TRBV6-1 to TRBJ1-6, with TRBD1 as a possible D gene (6 bases). V lost 0 bases and J lost 7, with 16 bases in between. The CDR3 runs to 17 residues. The germline gives CDR1 MNHNS, CDR2 SASEGT. The CDR3 nucleotides are TGTGCCAGCAGTGAAGCCAGGGCCCAGGGGCAGAATTCACCCCTCCACTTT. As protein: CASSEARAQGQNSPLHF.

CDR3 DNA: TGTGCCAGTAGTATTGGAGCGGCTGAGACCCAGTACTTC. Protein: CASSIGAAETQYF. The V gene is TRBV19, the J gene TRBJ2-5, with D maybe TRBD2 (5 bases). Looked up from germline, CDR1 is LNHDA and CDR2 is SQIVND (reference sequence). Trimming stripped 3 bases from V and 5 bases from J, with 10 bases between. The CDR3 consists of 13 residues.

This sequence joins TRBV7-9 and TRBJ1-2; D ambiguous. The V gene lost 6 bases and the J gene lost 7 bases, with 12 bases spanning the gap. The CDR3 loop spans 12 amino acids. The germline V gene encodes CDR1 SEHNR and CDR2 FQNEAQ (reference sequence). CDR3 sequence reads: CASRTWEAGYTF. CDR3 DNA: TGTGCCAGCAGGACGTGGGAGGCTGGCTACACCTTC.

The rearrangement links TRBV7-9 to TRBJ1-1; TRBD1 is a possible D gene (5 bases). The CDR3 contains 15 residues. Trimming cost V 5 bases and J 4 bases, with 17 bases left between them. Germline-derived CDR1 and CDR2 are SEHNR and FQNEAQ (reference sequence). The CDR3 DNA reads TGTGCCAGCAGCCCCCCGGCGGGGGGTGGCACTGAAGCTTTCTTT. Encoded protein: CASSPPAGGGTEAFF.

V and J are TRBV5-4 and TRBJ2-5; TRBD2 is a possible D gene (6 bases). This CDR3 has 12 residues. Deletions cut 1 base from V and 7 bases from J, with 8 bases between. CDR1 and CDR2 (germline): SGHNT, YYREEE (reference sequence). The CDR3 DNA is TGTGCCAGCAGCTTGTCCGGGAGGACCCAGTACTTC. Amino acids: CASSLSGRTQYF.

The chain is built from TRBV28 and TRBJ1-1; 10 bases fit TRBD1. The CDR3 length is 15 residues. V trimming: 5 bases; J trimming: 10 bases; junction bases outside the gene matches: 13. Germline assignment: CDR1 MDHEN and CDR2 SYDVKM. The CDR3 DNA reads TGTGCCAGCAGTCCCGGGACAGGGGCGCGGGAAGGAGCTTTCTTT. Protein sequence: CASSPGTGAREGAFF. The full variable domain, rest sourced from reference TRBV28 and TRBJ1-1, is DVKVTQSSRYLVKRTGEKVFLECVQDMDHENMFWYRQDPGLGLRLIYFSYDVKMKEKGDIPEGYSVSREKKERFSLILESASTNQTSMYLCASSPGTGAREGAFFGQGTRLTVV.

The gene calls are TRBV21-1 and TRBJ2-7; the table's D call, TRBD1, was not checked against the DNA. TRBV21-1 is given as a pseudogene. This CDR3 has 15 residues. The CDR3 DNA reads TGTGCCAGCAGCAGACGACAGAAAATGGCGTACGAGCAGTACTTC. Protein product: CASSRRQKMAYEQYF.

The chain links TRBV18 to TRBJ1-2; D might be TRBD1 (6 bases). From germline, CDR1 is KGHSH and CDR2 LQKENI. The CDR3 sequence is 15 residues long. The ends were cut back, 2 bases at V and 5 bases at J, with 15 bases in the middle. DNA for the CDR3: TGTGCCAGCTCACCAAGATTCGGGCAGGGGTATGGCTACACCTTC. Its protein is CASSPRFGQGYGYTF.

V is TRBV7-6 and J is TRBJ2-2, with D perhaps matching TRBD1 (6 bases). The germline V gene encodes CDR1 SGHVS and CDR2 FNYEAQ. The length of the CDR3 is 16 residues. Trimming removed 3 bases from V and 8 bases from J, with 19 bases in between. The CDR3 nucleotides are TGTGCCAGCAGCTTCACCGGGGACATCGCGGAGGGGGAGCTGTTTTTT. It yields the protein CASSFTGDIAEGELFF.

The chain employs TRBV4-3 and TRBJ2-3; perhaps TRBD1 as D (5 bases). Germline assignment: CDR1 LGHNA and CDR2 YSLEER. Trimming removed 1 base at V and 2 bases at J, with 13 bases between. This CDR3 has 16 amino acids. The DNA of the CDR3 is TGCGCCAGCAGCCAAGCTCCCGAACAGGCCACAGATACGCAGTATTTT. It translates to CASSQAPEQATDTQYF.

The J gene is TRBJ2-1, the V gene TRBV5-4, with 11 bases that match TRBD2. Trimming took 4 bases from V and 9 from J; bases not matched to a gene: 6. In germline, CDR1 is SGHNT, CDR2 YYREEE (reference sequence). This CDR3 comprises 14 residues. For the CDR3, the DNA is TGTGCCAGCAGCGCTAGCGGGGGGAAAAGTGAGCAGTTCTTC. This translates into CASSASGGKSEQFF.

The chain links TRBV4-1 to TRBJ1-6, with a possible D match to TRBD1 (6 bases). The germline V and J ends were trimmed by 0 bases and 8 bases, with 14 bases remaining between them. CDR1 and CDR2 (germline): MGHRA, YSYEKL. The CDR3 has 16 amino acids. CDR3 DNA sequence: TGCGCCAGCAGCCAAGATGAGGGGGTTATGGATTCACCCCTCCACTTT. Residues: CASSQDEGVMDSPLHF.

The rearrangement uses TRBV5-6 and TRBJ1-2; TRBD1 is a possible D gene (6 bases). The V end was cut by 0 bases, the J end by 8 bases, with 17 bases between. Germline V gene lookup returns CDR1 SGHDT and CDR2 YYEEEE. The CDR3 loop spans 15 amino acids. The CDR3 bases are TGTGCCAGCAGCTTGGGGACAGCCTACGTTGGGGGCTACACCTTC. Residues: CASSLGTAYVGGYTF.

This clone was detected once. The J gene is TRBJ1-2, the V gene TRBV2; TRBD1 is a possible D gene (5 bases). Germline CDR1 and CDR2: SNHLY and FYNNEI. This CDR3 is 13 amino acids long. The ends were cut back, 5 bases at V and 4 bases at J, with 11 bases in the middle. The CDR3 here is CASSQVRGYGYTF. The CDR3 region has the DNA TGTGCCAGCAGTCAGGTTAGGGGCTATGGCTACACCTTC.

The rearrangement joins TRBV27 to TRBJ2-7; no definite D call. V gave up 6 bases and J gave up 4 bases, with 22 bases separating them. This CDR3 has 16 amino acids. The germline V gene encodes CDR1 MNHEY and CDR2 SMNVEV (reference sequence). The DNA for the CDR3 is TGTGCCAGCAGCTTCCCGCCCGAGGTCAAGGAGTACGAGCAGTACTTC. Its protein is CASSFPPEVKEYEQYF.

The chain recombines TRBV7-2 with TRBJ2-3, with a weak D call TRBD2 (6 bases). V lost 1 base and J 1 base, leaving 12 bases between the germline ends. Germline V gene lookup returns CDR1 SGHTA and CDR2 FQGNSA. The CDR3 is 16 residues long. The CDR3 loop is CASSLDPGGGTDTQYF. The CDR3 coding sequence is TGTGCCAGCAGCTTAGATCCGGGCGGGGGCACAGATACGCAGTATTTT.

The chain couples TRBV11-2 to TRBJ2-1, with 8 bases that match TRBD2. J lost 7 bases, V lost 0 bases, and 8 bases had no gene match. Per germline, CDR1 SGHAT and CDR2 FQNNGV. This CDR3 has 16 amino acids. The CDR3 here is CASSLDRSGGLNEQFF. The CDR3 region has the DNA TGTGCCAGCAGCTTAGATCGAAGCGGGGGTTTAAATGAGCAGTTCTTC.

This chain joins TRBV4-3 and TRBJ1-1; TRBD1 aligns across 11 bases. Unmatched junction bases numbered 6, after V lost 1 base and J lost 8 bases. This CDR3 is built from 15 residues. Germline CDR1 LGHNA, CDR2 YSLEER. In DNA, the CDR3 is TGCGCCAGCAGCCAAGCCCGGACAGGGGGCAGGGAAGCTTTCTTT. Protein: CASSQARTGGREAFF.

In nucleotides, the CDR3 is TGTGCCAGCTCACAGGTTGCGACAGGGGAAACCGAGCAGTACTTC. Translation: CASSQVATGETEQYF. This chain connects TRBV18 to TRBJ2-7; TRBD1 matches at 8 bases. The V gene end was trimmed by 4 bases and the J gene end by 6 bases; junction bases not matched to a gene: 11. The CDR3 covers 15 residues. The germline V gene encodes CDR1 KGHSH and CDR2 LQKENI.

This clone has only a few counts. The chain joins TRBV5-1 to TRBJ1-2; maybe TRBD1 (5 bases). This CDR3 spans 12 amino acids. Deletions cut 5 bases from V and 4 bases from J, with 9 bases between. Per the germline V gene, CDR1 is SGHRS and CDR2 is YFSETQ. This chain's CDR3 is CASSQGRYGYTF. For the CDR3, the DNA is TGCGCCAGCAGTCAGGGCCGCTATGGCTACACCTTC.

The V gene is TRBV19, the J gene TRBJ1-2, with D perhaps TRBD1 (5 bases). CDR3 length equals 13 residues. V gave up 3 bases and J gave up 2 bases, with 7 bases separating them. Per the germline V gene, CDR1 is LNHDA and CDR2 is SQIVND (reference sequence). The CDR3 reads CASSMRQNYGYTF. CDR3 nucleotide sequence: TGTGCCAGTAGTATGAGACAGAACTATGGCTACACCTTC.

This clone was detected once. V usage is TRBV6-5 and J usage is TRBJ1-2; 9 bases match TRBD1. CDR3 length: 13 residues. V lost 5 bases, J lost 8 bases, and 6 bases stayed unmatched. The germline V gene encodes CDR1 MNHEY and CDR2 SVGAGI. CDR3 DNA sequence: TGTGCCAGCAGTCTAACAGGGGGCGTAGGCTACACCTTC. As protein: CASSLTGGVGYTF.

This chain joins TRBV2 and TRBJ2-2, with a weak D call TRBD2 (7 bases). The CDR3 consists of 15 residues. The V gene's germline CDR1 is SNHLY and CDR2 FYNNEI. V shed 8 bases and J shed 3 bases, with 16 bases lying between them. This CDR3 is CASGGLGGDTGELFF. In DNA form, the CDR3 reads TGTGCCAGCGGGGGGCTAGGGGGGGACACCGGGGAGCTGTTTTTT. The full variable domain, in which reference TRBV2 and TRBJ2-2 provide the parts outside the CDR3, is EPEVTQTPSHQVTQMGQEVILRCVPISNHLYFYWYRQILGQKVEFLVSFYNNEISEKSEIFDDQFSVERPDGSNFTLKIRSTKLEDSAMYFCASGGLGGDTGELFFGEGSRLTVL.

Only one count was recorded for this clone. V gene TRBV11-2 combines with J gene TRBJ2-3; 9 bases match TRBD2. Germline CDR1 reads SGHAT; CDR2 reads FQNNGV. The V gene end was trimmed by 5 bases and the J gene end by 4 bases; junction bases not matched to a gene: 7. The CDR3 contains 15 residues. CDR3 nucleotide sequence: TGTGCCAGCAGCGTAGGTGCGGGAGGGGCAGATACGCAGTATTTT. Protein product: CASSVGAGGADTQYF.

The chain has TRBV12-5 and TRBJ1-1, with D unresolved. Between the trimmed V and J ends, which lost 5 bases and 7 bases, there was a span of 26 bases. The CDR3 extends over 17 amino acids. Germline CDR1 and CDR2: LGHNT and FRNRAP. CDR3 protein: CASGPSSLGGPVSEAFF. CDR3 nucleotide sequence: TGTGCTAGTGGTCCATCCTCCTTAGGAGGCCCCGTGAGTGAAGCTTTCTTT.